This TCR beta chain emerged from a study of response to subunit inactivated influenza vaccine. The sample holds a few counts of this clonotype. What it recognizes is unknown. The trim removed 2 bases at V and 6 bases at J, leaving 10 bases unmatched. This CDR3 contains 16 residues. CDR1 is SGDLS and CDR2 is YYNGEE in the germline V gene. The study's findings and limits: The authors suggested that few new T cells are recruited per seasonal influenza vaccination.

TCRdb reprocessed the RT-PCR reads with MiXCR, giving one entry per CDR3 protein. The data show 500,000 to 600,000 distinct CDR3 sequences, with 10% to 15% seen just once and about a tenth held by the top ten. Sequencing used PBMCs from blood, obtained on the day of vaccination. The clonotype originates from a man aged 50-59 years who received an inactivated influenza vaccine. The chain recombines TRBV9 with TRBJ2-1, with 8 bases matching TRBD2. This CDR3 reads CASSVSAGLGTNEQFF. In DNA, the CDR3 is TGTGCCAGCAGCGTGTCCGCGGGACTAGGTACCAATGAGCAGTTCTTC.